The clone carrying this TCR beta chain appeared a few times. Its antigen is as yet unknown. This sample stems from a study of blood T cells in healthy people across ages. Primed by a sample-barcoded 5' primer and a J-beta primer mix, a second PCR proceeded for 7 to 11 cycles. Template switching added a 12-random-nucleotide identifier to every cDNA molecule. MiXCR was run by TCRdb on the 5' RACE reads, yielding one entry per CDR3 protein. The repertoire consists of over 950,000 distinct CDR3 sequences, with approximately 38% occurring once and the leading ten covering about 12%. General study findings and limits: A greater number of naive CD4+ cells and higher diversity distinguished long-lived donors from aged donors.

Sequenced sample: blood. This TCR came from a man aged 18-30 years in good health.

As DNA, the CDR3 is TGTGCCATCAGTAAACCTAGCTTTGAGACCCAGTACTTC. Encoded protein: CAISKPSFETQYF. The genes are TRBV10-3 and TRBJ2-5; a weak D match, TRBD2 (5 bases). Trimming stripped 5 bases from V and 5 bases from J, with 12 bases between. The CDR3 is 13 amino acids. Germline V gene lookup returns CDR1 ENHRY and CDR2 SYGVKD.